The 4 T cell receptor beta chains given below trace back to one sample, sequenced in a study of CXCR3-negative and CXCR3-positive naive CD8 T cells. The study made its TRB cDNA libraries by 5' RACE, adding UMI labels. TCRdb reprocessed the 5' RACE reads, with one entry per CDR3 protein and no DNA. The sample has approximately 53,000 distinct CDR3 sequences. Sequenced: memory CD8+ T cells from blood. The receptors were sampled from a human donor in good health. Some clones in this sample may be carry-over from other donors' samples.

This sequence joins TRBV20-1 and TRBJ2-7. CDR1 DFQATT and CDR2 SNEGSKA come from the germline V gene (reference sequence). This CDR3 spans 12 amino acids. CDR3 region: CSANFRSYEQYF.

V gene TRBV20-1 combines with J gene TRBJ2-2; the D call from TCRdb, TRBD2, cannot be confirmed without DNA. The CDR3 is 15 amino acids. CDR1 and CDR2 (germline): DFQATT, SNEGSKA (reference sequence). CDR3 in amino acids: CSARDSGLATGELFF.

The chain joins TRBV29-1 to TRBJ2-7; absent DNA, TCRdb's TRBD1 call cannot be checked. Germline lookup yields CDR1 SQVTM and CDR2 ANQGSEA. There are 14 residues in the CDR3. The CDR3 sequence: CSVATYRGLYEQYF.

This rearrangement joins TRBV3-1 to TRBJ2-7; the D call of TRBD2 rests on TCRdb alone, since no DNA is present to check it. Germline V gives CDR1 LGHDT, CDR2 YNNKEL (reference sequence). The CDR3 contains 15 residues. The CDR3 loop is CASSPGTSGRYEQYF.